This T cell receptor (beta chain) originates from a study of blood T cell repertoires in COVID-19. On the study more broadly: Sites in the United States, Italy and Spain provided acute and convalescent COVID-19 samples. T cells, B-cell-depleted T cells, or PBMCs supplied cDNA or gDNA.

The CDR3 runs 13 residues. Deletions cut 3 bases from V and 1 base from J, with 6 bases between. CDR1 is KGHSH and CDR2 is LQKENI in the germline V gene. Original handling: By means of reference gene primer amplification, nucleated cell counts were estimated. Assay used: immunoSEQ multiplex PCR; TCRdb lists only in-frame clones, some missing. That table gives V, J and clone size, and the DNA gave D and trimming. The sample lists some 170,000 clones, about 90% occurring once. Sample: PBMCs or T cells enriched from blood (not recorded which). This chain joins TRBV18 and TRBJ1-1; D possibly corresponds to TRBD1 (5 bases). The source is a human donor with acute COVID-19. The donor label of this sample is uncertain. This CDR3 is CASSPGGNTEAFF. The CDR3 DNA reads TGTGCCAGCTCACCGGGGGGGAACACTGAAGCTTTCTTT.